One sample yielded the 3 T cell receptor beta chains listed below, sequenced in a study of T cells in Graves' hyperthyroidism and ophthalmopathy. The source material, RNA transcripts, was used to amplify TCR beta CDR3 regions. First-round RT-PCR of the TCR CDR3 relied on the HTBI primer set. TCRdb re-called the multiplex PCR reads through MiXCR, storing one row per CDR3 protein. Among about 700,000 distinct CDR3 sequences listed, 13% to 15% were seen once. The sample consisted of blood. These receptors originate from a woman between 18 and 30 years old with Graves' hyperthyroidism.

V and J are TRBV18 and TRBJ2-7; possible D gene TRBD1, 6 bases. The CDR3 totals 14 residues. Germline V lookup: CDR1 KGHSH, CDR2 LQKENI. The V end was cut by 3 bases, the J end by 5 bases, with 14 bases between. The CDR3 sequence: CASSPQGKLNEQYF. DNA for the CDR3: TGTGCCAGCTCACCTCAGGGGAAGTTGAACGAGCAGTACTTC.

Only a few counts were recorded for this clonotype. The rearrangement links TRBV5-1 to TRBJ2-7; D may be TRBD1 (5 bases). CDR3 size: 14 residues. Germline lookup yields CDR1 SGHRS and CDR2 YFSETQ. V was pared by 4 bases and J by 5 bases, with 16 bases between. Written as DNA, the CDR3 is TGCGCCAGCAGCCTAGGGGTCGTGAGGCACGAGCAGTACTTC. Protein sequence: CASSLGVVRHEQYF. The full variable domain, its missing parts supplied by reference TRBV5-1 and TRBJ2-7, is KAGVTQTPRYLIKTRGQQVTLSCSPISGHRSVSWYQQTPGQGLQFLFEYFSETQRNKGNFPGRFSGRQFSNSRSEMNVSTLELGDSALYLCASSLGVVRHEQYFGPGTRLTVT.

The table lists this clonotype with many counts. This chain joins TRBV2 and TRBJ2-5; 10 bases fit TRBD2. V lost 4 bases, J lost 5 bases, and 4 bases stayed unmatched. The CDR3 is 14 amino acids. The germline V gene encodes CDR1 SNHLY and CDR2 FYNNEI. The CDR3 loop is CASSALSGRETQYF. CDR3 DNA: TGTGCCAGCAGTGCCCTTAGCGGGAGGGAGACCCAGTACTTC.